Listed here are 26 T cell receptor beta chains from one sample, sequenced in a study of shared clonotypes between healthy human individuals. Produced via immunoSEQ multiplex PCR; TCRdb's table is partial and in-frame only. The sample consists of around 1.6 million clones, 95% to 99% of them appearing once. The sample consisted of naive CD4+ T cells sorted from blood. Described subset: CD45RA+ positively selected. These receptors were collected from a man under 40 in good health.

This clone was recorded only once. The chain carries TRBV5-6 and TRBJ1-2; 7 nucleotides match TRBD1. The CDR3 runs 12 residues. Germline lookup yields CDR1 SGHDT and CDR2 YYEEEE. With V trimmed by 4 bases and J by 8 bases, 5 bases remained unmatched. For the CDR3, the DNA is TGTGCCAGCAGCACGTACAGGGGCGGCTACACCTTC. It yields the protein CASSTYRGGYTF.

This clone was seen just once. The genes are TRBV7-2 and TRBJ2-7; 11 nucleotides agree with TRBD2. This CDR3 has 13 amino acids. The germline V gene encodes CDR1 SGHTA and CDR2 FQGNSA. J lost 4 bases, V lost 8 bases, and 4 bases had no gene match. The CDR3 DNA sequence: TGTGCCAGCGCTAGCGGGAGGAGTTACGAGCAGTACTTC. Translation gives CASASGRSYEQYF.

The rearrangement uses TRBV11-2 and TRBJ1-2, with a tentative D call TRBD1 (6 bases). V dropped 0 bases and J dropped 7 bases, with 12 bases sitting between them. The germline gives CDR1 SGHAT, CDR2 FQNNGV. The CDR3 runs to 14 residues. This CDR3 is CASSLDMEGGGYTF. CDR3 sequence (DNA): TGTGCCAGCAGCTTAGATATGGAGGGGGGTGGCTACACCTTC.

Worth noting for this clone: This specimen includes other DNA sequences encoding the same CDR3. The chain combines TRBV5-1 with TRBJ1-5; D perhaps matches TRBD1 (6 bases). V lost 0 bases and J lost 4, with 8 bases in between. Germline CDR1 SGHRS, CDR2 YFSETQ. CDR3 size: 14 residues. Here the CDR3 reads CASSLEGGNQPQHF. The CDR3 DNA reads TGCGCCAGCAGCTTGGAAGGGGGGAATCAGCCCCAGCATTTT. Complete variable domain (other parts from reference TRBV5-1 and TRBJ1-5): KAGVTQTPRYLIKTRGQQVTLSCSPISGHRSVSWYQQTPGQGLQFLFEYFSETQRNKGNFPGRFSGRQFSNSRSEMNVSTLELGDSALYLCASSLEGGNQPQHFGDGTRLSIL.

The chain links TRBV10-3 to TRBJ2-5; possible D gene TRBD2, 5 bases. Germline V gives CDR1 ENHRY, CDR2 SYGVKD. The CDR3 contains 15 residues. The ends were cut back, 3 bases at V and 0 bases at J, with 11 bases in the middle. The CDR3 DNA follows: TGTGCCATCAGTGAAGTGGCGGGTTACCAAGAGACCCAGTACTTC. Translating it yields CAISEVAGYQETQYF.

The genes are TRBV4-3 and TRBJ2-7; tentative D call: TRBD1 (5 bases). V gave up 4 bases and J gave up 6 bases, with 16 bases separating them. The CDR3 covers 14 residues. Germline V gene data show CDR1 as LGHNA and CDR2 as YSLEER. The chain's CDR3 is CASSRRLRVGEQYF. In DNA form, the CDR3 reads TGCGCCAGCAGCCGAAGACTCAGGGTTGGCGAGCAGTACTTC.

This clone was observed once. The chain carries TRBV7-2 and TRBJ2-7; 16 bases line up with TRBD2. CDR1 and CDR2 from the germline V gene are SGHTA and FQGNSA. V trimming: 5 bases; J trimming: 3 bases; junction bases outside the gene matches: 10. The CDR3 covers 18 residues. CDR3 residues: CASSTGGLAGGRSYEQYF. The CDR3, as DNA: TGTGCCAGCAGCACCGGGGGACTAGCGGGAGGGCGGAGCTACGAGCAGTACTTC.

This clone was detected only once. The CDR3 region has the DNA TGCGCCAGCAGTGATGGGGGGCCGAACACTGAAGCTTTCTTT. This gives the protein CASSDGGPNTEAFF. The V and J genes are TRBV10-2 and TRBJ1-1; tentatively, D is TRBD1 (6 bases). This CDR3 spans 14 amino acids. CDR1 and CDR2 from the germline V gene are WSHSY and SAAADI. With 3 bases removed from V and 1 base from J, the gap between germline ends came to 9 bases.

The CDR3 is CASSESRWRADPYNEQFF. The CDR3 nucleotides read TGCGCCAGCAGTGAGTCGAGGTGGCGAGCGGACCCCTACAATGAGCAGTTCTTC. The rearrangement joins TRBV10-1 to TRBJ2-1; a weak D match, TRBD2 (5 bases). CDR3 length equals 18 residues. Looked up from germline, CDR1 is WNHNN and CDR2 is SYGVQD (reference sequence). V shed 0 bases and J shed 2 bases, with 17 bases lying between them.

CDR3 in amino acids: CASRSDNSGNTIYF. The CDR3 nucleotides read TGTGCCAGCCGGTCGGACAATTCTGGAAACACCATATATTTT. V usage is TRBV18 and J usage is TRBJ1-3; weak D call: TRBD1 (5 bases). The CDR3 totals 14 residues. Germline V gene data show CDR1 as KGHSH and CDR2 as LQKENI. V was clipped by 8 bases and J by 1 base, with 12 bases between them.

The chain uses TRBV18 and TRBJ2-3, with 13 bases matching TRBD2. Trimming at V came to 4 bases and at J to 0 bases, leaving 4 bases not matched to a gene. The CDR3 is made up of 17 amino acids. Germline V CDR1 and CDR2: KGHSH, LQKENI. CDR3 DNA: TGTGCCAGCTCACAACCGGGACTAGCGGGGAGCACAGATACGCAGTATTTT. This sequence encodes CASSQPGLAGSTDTQYF.

The chain joins TRBV7-3 to TRBJ2-6, with D tentatively TRBD2 (5 bases). The CDR3 has 15 amino acids. The germline V gene encodes CDR1 SGHTA and CDR2 FQGTGA. Trimming pared 5 bases from V and 3 bases from J, leaving 11 bases between. CDR3 amino acids: CASSPSGFGANVLTF. CDR3 sequence (DNA): TGTGCCAGCAGCCCCTCGGGGTTTGGGGCCAACGTCCTGACTTTC. Drawing the rest from reference TRBV7-3 and TRBJ2-6, the complete variable domain is GAGVSQTPSNKVTEKGKYVELRCDPISGHTALYWYRQSLGQGPEFLIYFQGTGAADDSGLPNDRFFAVRPEGSVSTLKIQRTERGDSAVYLCASSPSGFGANVLTFGAGSRLTVL.

The chain combines TRBV5-4 with TRBJ2-7, with TRBD2 matching 13 bases. Per germline, CDR1 SGHNT and CDR2 YYREEE (reference sequence). This CDR3 is built from 15 residues. V dropped 4 bases and J dropped 6; count of bases not matched to a gene: 7. The CDR3 loop reads CASSIGLAGVSEQYF. The CDR3 nucleotides are TGTGCCAGCAGCATAGGACTAGCGGGAGTAAGCGAGCAGTACTTC.

The V gene is TRBV5-4, the J gene TRBJ1-2; TRBD1 might be the D (6 bases). V was pared by 4 bases and J by 6 bases, with 19 bases between. The CDR3 extends over 15 amino acids. Germline CDR1 is SGHNT and CDR2 is YYREEE (reference sequence). CDR3 protein: CASSLGQPPGNGYTF. As DNA, the CDR3 is TGTGCCAGCAGCCTCGGACAGCCTCCTGGCAATGGCTACACCTTC. The whole variable domain, filled in from reference TRBV5-4 and TRBJ1-2, reads ETGVTQSPTHLIKTRGQQVTLRCSSQSGHNTVSWYQQALGQGPQFIFQYYREEENGRGNFPPRFSGLQFPNYSSELNVNALELDDSALYLCASSLGQPPGNGYTFGSGTRLTVV.

The chain couples TRBV28 to TRBJ1-5; no definite D call. This CDR3 has 16 amino acids. Germline lookup yields CDR1 MDHEN and CDR2 SYDVKM. The V and J ends lost 5 bases and 1 base respectively, with 15 bases between them. In DNA form, the CDR3 reads TGTGCCAGCAGTCCTAATCTGGGGAACAGCAATCAGCCCCAGCATTTT. Amino acid sequence: CASSPNLGNSNQPQHF.

The chain employs TRBV5-5 and TRBJ1-2; D unresolved. Germline-derived CDR1 and CDR2 are SGHKS and YYEKEE (reference sequence). This CDR3 comprises 13 residues. Trimming removed 7 bases from V and 0 bases from J, with 10 bases in between. The chain's CDR3 is CASSGGANYGYTF. CDR3 DNA sequence: TGTGCCAGCTCGGGTGGGGCTAACTATGGCTACACCTTC.

This chain connects TRBV7-8 to TRBJ1-1; D gene ambiguous. Deletions cut 2 bases from V and 7 bases from J, with 5 bases between. The CDR3 runs to 11 residues. Germline V gene lookup returns CDR1 SGHVS and CDR2 FQNEAQ. CDR3 in amino acids: CASSLFSEAFF. DNA for the CDR3: TGTGCCAGCAGCTTATTCAGTGAAGCTTTCTTT.

The V call is TRBV7-6, the J call TRBJ1-1, with TRBD1 as a possible D gene (6 bases). Trimming removed 2 bases at V and 3 bases at J, with 13 bases between. This CDR3 has 15 amino acids. Germline-derived CDR1 and CDR2 are SGHVS and FNYEAQ. CDR3 residues: CASSLSPGGHTEAFF. For the CDR3, the DNA is TGTGCCAGCAGCTTATCGCCGGGGGGGCACACTGAAGCTTTCTTT.

Of note for this clone: At the DNA level, this CDR3 is encoded by other sequences in the same sample as well. V usage is TRBV5-1 and J usage is TRBJ2-7; no clear D. The V end was cut by 3 bases, the J end by 0 bases, with 4 bases between. The CDR3 contains 12 residues. Germline V lookup: CDR1 SGHRS, CDR2 YFSETQ. As DNA, the CDR3 is TGCGCCAGCAGCTGGGACTCCTACGAGCAGTACTTC. Translating gives CASSWDSYEQYF.

The genes are TRBV28 and TRBJ2-3, with D possibly TRBD2 on 5 matching bases. This CDR3 has 14 amino acids. Trimming cost V 3 bases and J 2 bases, with 9 bases left between them. Germline V lookup: CDR1 MDHEN, CDR2 SYDVKM. The CDR3 is CASSFGGLTDTQYF. CDR3 sequence (DNA): TGTGCCAGCAGTTTCGGCGGGCTCACAGATACGCAGTATTTT.

This clone occurred once. V and J are TRBV5-1 and TRBJ2-7, with TRBD1 identical over 8 bases. In germline, CDR1 is SGHRS, CDR2 YFSETQ. The CDR3 runs 13 residues. Unmatched junction bases numbered 3, after V lost 4 bases and J lost 3 bases. CDR3 in amino acids: CASSEGTGYEQYF. For the CDR3, the DNA is TGCGCCAGCAGCGAAGGGACAGGCTACGAGCAGTACTTC.

This clone was observed a single time. The chain links TRBV12-5 to TRBJ2-3; 11 positions agree with TRBD2. This CDR3 region has 16 residues. CDR1 is LGHNT, CDR2 FRNRAP, per germline. With V trimmed by 6 bases and J by 11 bases, 16 bases remained unmatched. The CDR3 DNA follows: TGTGCTAGTGGCCCGCCCGGGACTAGCGGAGCTGGGAAGCAGTATTTT. It encodes CASGPPGTSGAGKQYF.

V is TRBV5-4 and J is TRBJ2-2, with D tentatively TRBD2 (6 bases). The germline V gene has CDR1 SGHNT and CDR2 YYREEE (reference sequence). CDR3 length: 17 residues. V lost 0 bases to trimming and J lost 7 bases, with 19 bases between them. The CDR3 sequence is CASSLARDWLNGGELFF. CDR3 DNA sequence: TGTGCCAGCAGCTTGGCCAGGGACTGGCTTAACGGCGGGGAGCTGTTTTTT. The entire variable domain, with the rest obtained from reference TRBV5-4 and TRBJ2-2, is as follows: ETGVTQSPTHLIKTRGQQVTLRCSSQSGHNTVSWYQQALGQGPQFIFQYYREEENGRGNFPPRFSGLQFPNYSSELNVNALELDDSALYLCASSLARDWLNGGELFFGEGSRLTVL.

This sequence joins TRBV5-4 and TRBJ2-7; 9 bases match TRBD1. The CDR3 covers 15 residues. J was trimmed by 4 bases and V by 4 bases; bases with no gene match: 9. Germline V gene data show CDR1 as SGHNT and CDR2 as YYREEE (reference sequence). The CDR3 nucleotides are TGTGCCAGCAGCACAGGACAGGGGAATTTATACGAGCAGTACTTC. It yields the protein CASSTGQGNLYEQYF.

The chain links TRBV18 to TRBJ2-7, with 7 bases matching TRBD1. V dropped 5 bases and J dropped 3; count of bases not matched to a gene: 4. This CDR3 is 13 amino acids long. From germline, CDR1 is KGHSH and CDR2 LQKENI. The CDR3: CASSRAGGYEQYF. In nucleotides, the CDR3 is TGTGCCAGCTCAAGGGCAGGGGGCTACGAGCAGTACTTC.

For this clone: In the same sample, other DNA sequences code for this CDR3. The V and J genes are TRBV28 and TRBJ1-5, with unresolved D. The V end was cut by 6 bases, the J end by 3 bases, with 3 bases between. The CDR3 has 11 amino acids. The germline V gene has CDR1 MDHEN and CDR2 SYDVKM. The CDR3 DNA is TGTGCCAGCAGAACCAATCAGCCCCAGCATTTT. This sequence encodes CASRTNQPQHF.